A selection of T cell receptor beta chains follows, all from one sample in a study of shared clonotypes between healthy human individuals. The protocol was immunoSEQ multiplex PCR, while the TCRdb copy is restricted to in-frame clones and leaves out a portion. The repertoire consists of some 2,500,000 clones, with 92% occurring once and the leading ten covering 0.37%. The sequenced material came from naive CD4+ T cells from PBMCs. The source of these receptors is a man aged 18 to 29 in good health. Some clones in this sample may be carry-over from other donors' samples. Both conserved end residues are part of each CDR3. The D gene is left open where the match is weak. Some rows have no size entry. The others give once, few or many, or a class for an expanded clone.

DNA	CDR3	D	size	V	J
TGTGCTAGTGGTTTGGACTCACCCCCGTACCAAGAGACCCAGTACTTC	CASGLDSPPYQETQYF	-	-	TRBV12-5	TRBJ2-5
TGTGCCAGCAGTGAAGGGACAGTATACTACAATGAGCAGTTCTTC	CASSEGTVYYNEQFF	-	-	TRBV2	TRBJ2-1
TGTGCCAGCTCACCGGGCGGGAGAGAAGAGACCCAGTACTTC	CASSPGGREETQYF	TRBD2	-	TRBV18	TRBJ2-5
TGCGCCAGCACCGATGAGGGACTAGCGGGAGGTACGCAGTATTTT	CASTDEGLAGGTQYF	TRBD2	-	TRBV5-1	TRBJ2-3
TGCGCCAGCAGCTTGGAAGGACAAAGTAATGAAAAACTGTTTTTT	CASSLEGQSNEKLFF	-	-	TRBV5-1	TRBJ1-4
TGTGCCAGCAGTTTAGCTAGGGAGGCCACGGGAGGGACCACAGATACGCAGTATTTT	CASSLAREATGGTTDTQYF	TRBD2	-	TRBV27	TRBJ2-3
TGTGCCAGCAGCAAAGAGGGTTGCGGGAGAAAAGAGACCCAGTACTTC	CASSKEGCGRKETQYF	-	-	TRBV21-1	TRBJ2-5
TGCGCCAGCAGCCAAGATCTCCCAGGGATAGAGACCCAGTACTTC	CASSQDLPGIETQYF	-	-	TRBV4-1	TRBJ2-5
TGTGCCAGCAGACGACAGGGGGCCGGGGAGCTGTTTTTT	CASRRQGAGELFF	TRBD1	-	TRBV7-3	TRBJ2-2
TGTGCCAGTAGTATCGTAGGGAACACCGGGGAGCTGTTTTTT	CASSIVGNTGELFF	-	-	TRBV19	TRBJ2-2
TGCGCCAGCAGCCGAGGAGCAACCGGGATTTTGCAGACCGGGGAGCAGTTCTTC	CASSRGATGILQTGEQFF	-	once	TRBV4-1	TRBJ2-1
TGTGCCAGCTCACCAACAGGGACCATGAACACTGAAGCTTTCTTT	CASSPTGTMNTEAFF	-	-	TRBV18	TRBJ1-1
TGCGCCAGCAGCTTGGGATCCAGGGGGCGAACCTACGAGCAGTACTTC	CASSLGSRGRTYEQYF	TRBD1	-	TRBV5-1	TRBJ2-7
TGCGCCACAAACAGGAACTCGAACACCGGGGAGCTGTTTTTT	CATNRNSNTGELFF	-	-	TRBV5-1	TRBJ2-2
TGTGCCTGGAGTGCCGACAGGGGCATGGTTGAGCAGTACTTC	CAWSADRGMVEQYF	TRBD1	-	TRBV30	TRBJ2-7
TGTGCCAGCATGGAGACAGGGGTGAACACTGAAGCTTTCTTT	CASMETGVNTEAFF	TRBD1	-	TRBV6-5	TRBJ1-1
TGTGCCAGCAGTTACTCGATACAGACAGGGCGCCAGGGCTACACCTTC	CASSYSIQTGRQGYTF	TRBD1	-	TRBV6-5	TRBJ1-2
TGTGCCAGCTCACCAGCGCTCATGGACAGGGGAAACTATGGCTACACCTTC	CASSPALMDRGNYGYTF	TRBD1	-	TRBV18	TRBJ1-2
TGTGCCAGCAGTGCAGCGACAGGGTACTATGGCTACACCTTC	CASSAATGYYGYTF	TRBD1	-	TRBV6-1	TRBJ1-2